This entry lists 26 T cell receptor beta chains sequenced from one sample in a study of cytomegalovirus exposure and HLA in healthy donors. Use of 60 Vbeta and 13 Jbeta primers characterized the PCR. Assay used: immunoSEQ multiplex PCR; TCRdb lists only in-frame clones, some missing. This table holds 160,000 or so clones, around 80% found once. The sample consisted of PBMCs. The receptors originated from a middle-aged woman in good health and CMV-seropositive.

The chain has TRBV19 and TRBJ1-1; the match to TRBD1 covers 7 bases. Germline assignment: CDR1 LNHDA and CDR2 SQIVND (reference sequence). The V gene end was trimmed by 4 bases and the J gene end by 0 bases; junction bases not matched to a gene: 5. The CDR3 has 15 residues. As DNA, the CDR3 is TGTGCCAGTAGTACTCAAACAGGGGTGAACACTGAAGCTTTCTTT. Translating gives CASSTQTGVNTEAFF. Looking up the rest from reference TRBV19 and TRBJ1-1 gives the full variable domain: DGGITQSPKYLFRKEGQNVTLSCEQNLNHDAMYWYRQDPGQGLRLIYYSQIVNDFQKGDIAEGYSVSREKKESFPLTVTSAQKNPTAFYLCASSTQTGVNTEAFFGQGTRLTVV.

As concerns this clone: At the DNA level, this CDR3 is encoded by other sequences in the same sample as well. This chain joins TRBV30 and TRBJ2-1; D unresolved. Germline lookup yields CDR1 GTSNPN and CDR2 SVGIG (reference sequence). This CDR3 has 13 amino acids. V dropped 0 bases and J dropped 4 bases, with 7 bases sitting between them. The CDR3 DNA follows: TGTGCCTGGAGTGTAGCTGTTTACAATGAGCAGTTCTTC. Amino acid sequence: CAWSVAVYNEQFF.

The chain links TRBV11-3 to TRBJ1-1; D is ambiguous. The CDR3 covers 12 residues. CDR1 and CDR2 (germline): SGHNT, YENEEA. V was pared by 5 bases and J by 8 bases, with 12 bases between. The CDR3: CASSQGRAEAFF. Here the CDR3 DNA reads TGTGCCAGCAGCCAAGGGAGGGCCGAAGCTTTCTTT. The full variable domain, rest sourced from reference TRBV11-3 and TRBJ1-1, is EAGVVQSPRYKIIEKKQPVAFWCNPISGHNTLYWYLQNLGQGPELLIRYENEEAVDDSQLPKDRFSAERLKGVDSTLKIQPAELGDSAVYLCASSQGRAEAFFGQGTRLTVV.

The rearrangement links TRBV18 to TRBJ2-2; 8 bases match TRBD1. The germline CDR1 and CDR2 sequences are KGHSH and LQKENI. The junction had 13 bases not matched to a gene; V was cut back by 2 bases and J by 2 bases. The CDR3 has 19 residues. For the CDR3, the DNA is TGTGCCAGCTCACCAAAGGGACCCCAGGGGGCGCTTAACACCGGGGAGCTGTTTTTT. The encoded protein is CASSPKGPQGALNTGELFF.

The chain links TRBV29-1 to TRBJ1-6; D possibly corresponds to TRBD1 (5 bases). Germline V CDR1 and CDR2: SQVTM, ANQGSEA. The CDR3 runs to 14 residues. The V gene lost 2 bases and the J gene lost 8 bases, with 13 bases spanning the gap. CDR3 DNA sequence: TGCAGCGTTGAATCGGTAAGGGACTATTCACCCCTCCACTTT. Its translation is CSVESVRDYSPLHF.

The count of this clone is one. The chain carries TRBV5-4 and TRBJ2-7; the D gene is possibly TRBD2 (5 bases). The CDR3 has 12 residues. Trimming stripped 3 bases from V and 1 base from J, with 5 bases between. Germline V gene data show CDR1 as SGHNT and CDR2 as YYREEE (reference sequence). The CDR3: CASSSGSYEQYF. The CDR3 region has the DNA TGTGCCAGCAGCTCGGGGTCCTACGAGCAGTACTTC.

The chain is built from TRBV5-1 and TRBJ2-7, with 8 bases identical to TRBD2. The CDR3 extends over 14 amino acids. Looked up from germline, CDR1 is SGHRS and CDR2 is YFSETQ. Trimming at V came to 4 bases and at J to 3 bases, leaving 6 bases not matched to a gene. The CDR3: CASSLRTSGYEQYF. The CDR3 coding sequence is TGCGCCAGCAGCCTTCGAACTAGCGGCTACGAGCAGTACTTC.

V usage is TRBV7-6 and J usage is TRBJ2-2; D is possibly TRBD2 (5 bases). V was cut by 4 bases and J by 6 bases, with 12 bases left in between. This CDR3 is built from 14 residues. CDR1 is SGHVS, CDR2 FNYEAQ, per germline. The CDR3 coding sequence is TGTGCCAGCAGCTCTTACGAGGGATCCGGGGAGCTGTTTTTT. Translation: CASSSYEGSGELFF. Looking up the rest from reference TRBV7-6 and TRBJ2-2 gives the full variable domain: GAGVSQSPRYKVTKRGQDVALRCDPISGHVSLYWYRQALGQGPEFLTYFNYEAQQDKSGLPNDRFSAERPEGSISTLTIQRTEQRDSAMYRCASSSYEGSGELFFGEGSRLTVL.

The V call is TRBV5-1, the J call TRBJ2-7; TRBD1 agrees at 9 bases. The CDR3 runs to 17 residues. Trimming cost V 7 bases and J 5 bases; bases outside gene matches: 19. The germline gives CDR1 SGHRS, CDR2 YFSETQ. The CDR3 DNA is TGCGCCAGCTCGGGACAGGGTAACACGGGAGAGGGCCACGAGCAGTACTTC. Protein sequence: CASSGQGNTGEGHEQYF.

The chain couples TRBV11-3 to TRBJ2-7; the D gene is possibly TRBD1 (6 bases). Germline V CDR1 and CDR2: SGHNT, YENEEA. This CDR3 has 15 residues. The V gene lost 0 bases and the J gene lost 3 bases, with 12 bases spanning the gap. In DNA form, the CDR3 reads TGTGCCAGCAGCTTAGACCAGGGACATGACTACGAGCAGTACTTC. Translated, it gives CASSLDQGHDYEQYF.

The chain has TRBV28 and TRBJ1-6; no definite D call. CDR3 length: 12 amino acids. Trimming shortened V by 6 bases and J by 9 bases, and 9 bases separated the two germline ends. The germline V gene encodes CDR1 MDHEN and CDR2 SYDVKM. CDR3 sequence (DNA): TGTGCCAGCAGCATAGTTGCTTCACCCCTCCACTTT. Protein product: CASSIVASPLHF.

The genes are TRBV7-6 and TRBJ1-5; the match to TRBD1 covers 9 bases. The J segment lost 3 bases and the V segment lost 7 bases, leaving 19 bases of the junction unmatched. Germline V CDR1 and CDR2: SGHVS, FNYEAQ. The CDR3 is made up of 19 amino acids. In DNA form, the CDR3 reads TGTGCCAGCACCGCGGTCCGGGACAGGGATACTATAGCCAATCAGCCCCAGCATTTT. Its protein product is CASTAVRDRDTIANQPQHF.

The CDR3 region is CASSFGEYQETQYF. In DNA form, the CDR3 reads TGTGCCAGCAGCTTCGGAGAGTACCAAGAGACCCAGTACTTC. The rearrangement joins TRBV7-9 to TRBJ2-5, with D unclear. The CDR3 is made up of 14 amino acids. CDR1 SEHNR and CDR2 FQNEAQ come from the germline V gene (reference sequence). V lost 3 bases, J lost 0 bases, and 8 bases lay in between.

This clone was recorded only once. The CDR3 coding sequence is TGTGCCAGCAGTGGGCTAGCGGGGGGGGAGCAGTTCTTC. It yields the protein CASSGLAGGEQFF. The chain joins TRBV27 to TRBJ2-1; 12 nucleotides match TRBD2. The CDR3 covers 13 residues. With 5 bases clipped from V and 10 bases from J, the junction kept 3 bases outside the gene matches. Germline V lookup: CDR1 MNHEY, CDR2 SMNVEV (reference sequence).

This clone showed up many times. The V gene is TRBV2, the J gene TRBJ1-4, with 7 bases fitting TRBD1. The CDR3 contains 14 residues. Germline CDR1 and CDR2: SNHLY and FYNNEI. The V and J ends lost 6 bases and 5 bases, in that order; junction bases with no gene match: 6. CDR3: CASRETGRNEKLFF. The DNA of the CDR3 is TGTGCCAGCAGGGAGACAGGGCGAAATGAAAAACTGTTTTTT.

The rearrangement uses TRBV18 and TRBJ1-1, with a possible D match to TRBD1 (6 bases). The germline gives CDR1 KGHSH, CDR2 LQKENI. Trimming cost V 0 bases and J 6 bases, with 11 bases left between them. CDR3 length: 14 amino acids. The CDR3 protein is CASSPPTGVPEAFF. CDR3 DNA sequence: TGTGCCAGCTCACCACCGACAGGAGTCCCTGAAGCTTTCTTT.

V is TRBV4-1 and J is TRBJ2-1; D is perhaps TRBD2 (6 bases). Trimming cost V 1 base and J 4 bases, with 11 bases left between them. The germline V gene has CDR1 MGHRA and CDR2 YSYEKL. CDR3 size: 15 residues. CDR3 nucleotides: TGCGCCAGCAGCCAAGCAATAGCGGAGTACAATGAGCAGTTCTTC. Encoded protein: CASSQAIAEYNEQFF.

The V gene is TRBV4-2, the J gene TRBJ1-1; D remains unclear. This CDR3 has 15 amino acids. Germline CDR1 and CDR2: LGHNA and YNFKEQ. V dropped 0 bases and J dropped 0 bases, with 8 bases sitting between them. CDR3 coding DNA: TGTGCCAGCAGCCAAGATATGGGAGTGAACACTGAAGCTTTCTTT. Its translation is CASSQDMGVNTEAFF.

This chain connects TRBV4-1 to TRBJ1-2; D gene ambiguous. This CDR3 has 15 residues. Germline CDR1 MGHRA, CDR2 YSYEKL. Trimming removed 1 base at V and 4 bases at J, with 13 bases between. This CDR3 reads CASSQASEDSYGYTF. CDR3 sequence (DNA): TGCGCCAGCAGCCAAGCATCAGAGGATTCCTATGGCTACACCTTC.

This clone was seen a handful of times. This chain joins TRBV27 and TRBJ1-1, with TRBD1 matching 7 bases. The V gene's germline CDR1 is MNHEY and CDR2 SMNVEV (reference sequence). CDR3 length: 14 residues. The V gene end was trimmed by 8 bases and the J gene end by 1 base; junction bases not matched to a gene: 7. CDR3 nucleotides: TGTGCCAGCGCTTTAGACAGGGCGAACACTGAAGCTTTCTTT. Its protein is CASALDRANTEAFF.

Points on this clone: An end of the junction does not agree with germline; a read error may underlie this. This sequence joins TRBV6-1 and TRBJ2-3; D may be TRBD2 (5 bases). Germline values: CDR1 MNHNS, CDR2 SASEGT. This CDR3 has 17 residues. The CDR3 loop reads CASREDSIALRTDTQYF. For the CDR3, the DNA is TGTGCCAGCAGGGAAGACTCTATAGCGCTTAGGACAGATACGCAGTATTTT.

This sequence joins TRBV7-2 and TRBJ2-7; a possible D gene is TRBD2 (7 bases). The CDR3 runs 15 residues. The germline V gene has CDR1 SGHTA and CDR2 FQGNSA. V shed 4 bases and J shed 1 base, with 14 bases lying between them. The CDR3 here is CASSWGGTRSYEQYF. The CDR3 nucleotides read TGTGCCAGCAGCTGGGGGGGCACTAGGTCCTACGAGCAGTACTTC.

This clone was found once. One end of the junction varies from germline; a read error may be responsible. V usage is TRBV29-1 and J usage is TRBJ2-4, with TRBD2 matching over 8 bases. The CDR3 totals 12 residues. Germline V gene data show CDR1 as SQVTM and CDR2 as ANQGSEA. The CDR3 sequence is CSVAGGGNSQYF. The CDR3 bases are TGCAGCGTTGCCGGGGGGGGAAACAGTCAGTACTTC.

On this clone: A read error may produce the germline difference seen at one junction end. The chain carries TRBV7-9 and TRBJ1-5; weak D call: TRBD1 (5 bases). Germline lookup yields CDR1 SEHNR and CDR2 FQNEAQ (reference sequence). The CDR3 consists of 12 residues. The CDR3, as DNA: TGTTCCAGCAGCTTAACAGGACAGCCCCAGCATTTT. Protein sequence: CSSSLTGQPQHF.

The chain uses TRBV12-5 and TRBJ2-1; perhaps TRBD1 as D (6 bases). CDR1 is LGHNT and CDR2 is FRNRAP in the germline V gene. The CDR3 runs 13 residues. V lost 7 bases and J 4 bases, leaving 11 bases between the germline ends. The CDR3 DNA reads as TGTGCTAGTGCCACCGGACAGTACAATGAGCAGTTCTTC. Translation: CASATGQYNEQFF. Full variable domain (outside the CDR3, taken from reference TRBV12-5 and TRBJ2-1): DARVTQTPRHKVTEMGQEVTMRCQPILGHNTVFWYRQTMMQGLELLAYFRNRAPLDDSGMPKDRFSAEMPDATLATLKIQPSEPRDSAVYFCASATGQYNEQFFGPGTRLTVL.

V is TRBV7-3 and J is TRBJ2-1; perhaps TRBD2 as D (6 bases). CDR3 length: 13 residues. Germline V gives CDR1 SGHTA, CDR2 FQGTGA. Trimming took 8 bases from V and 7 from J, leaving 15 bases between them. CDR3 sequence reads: CASGREMVNEQFF. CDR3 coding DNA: TGTGCCAGCGGGCGGGAAATGGTAAATGAGCAGTTCTTC.